These T cell receptor beta chains were read from a single sample in a study of T cell responses to AZD1222 COVID-19 vaccine. Profiled with immunoSEQ multiplex PCR; TCRdb holds only in-frame clones, not every one. Of 150,000 or so clones listed, roughly 90% were seen once; the top ten hold over 4.5%. This material consisted of peripheral blood, taken on day 0 of AZD1222 vaccination. These TCRs come from an adult in good health. The CDR3 runs from the conserved cysteine through the conserved F or W. Each record gives: D gene, V gene, J gene, clone size, CDR3 DNA, CDR3 protein. The D gene is left open where the match is weak. For some rows the clone size is stated as once, few or many, or as a class when expanded; others skip it.

.,TRBV28,TRBJ1-5,.,TGTGCCAGCAGTACTCAGGGCAACCAGCCCCAGCATTTT,CASSTQGNQPQHF
.,TRBV21-1,TRBJ1-1,.,TGTGCCAGCAGCAAAAGACAGGGAGGAAAAGACACTGAAGCTTTCTTT,CASSKRQGGKDTEAFF
TRBD1,TRBV7-4,TRBJ1-5,once,TGTGCCAGCAGCTTAGATCCCCACAGGGGCGACTATAGCAATCAGCCCCAGCATTTT,CASSLDPHRGDYSNQPQHF
.,TRBV5-1,TRBJ1-3,.,TGCGCCAGCAGCCGAAACAGCGGCGGGGGAAACACCATATATTTT,CASSRNSGGGNTIYF